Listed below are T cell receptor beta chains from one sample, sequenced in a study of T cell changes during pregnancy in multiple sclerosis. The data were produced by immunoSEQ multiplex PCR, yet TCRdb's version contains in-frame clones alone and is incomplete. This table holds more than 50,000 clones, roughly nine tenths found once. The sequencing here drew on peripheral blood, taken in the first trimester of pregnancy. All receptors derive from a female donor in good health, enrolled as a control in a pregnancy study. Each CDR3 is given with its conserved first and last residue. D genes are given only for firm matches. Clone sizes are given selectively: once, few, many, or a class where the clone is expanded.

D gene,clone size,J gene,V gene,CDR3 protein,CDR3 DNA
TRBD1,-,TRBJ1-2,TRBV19,CASSITWDRASYGYTF,TGTGCCAGTAGTATTACCTGGGACAGGGCTTCCTATGGCTACACCTTC
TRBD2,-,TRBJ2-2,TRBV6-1,CASSERGGANTGELFF,TGTGCCAGCAGTGAACGGGGGGGCGCGAACACCGGGGAGCTGTTTTTT
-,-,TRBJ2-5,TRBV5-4,CASSLDRTYQETQYF,TGTGCCAGCAGCTTGGATAGGACATATCAAGAGACCCAGTACTTC
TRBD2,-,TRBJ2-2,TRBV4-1,CASSQAGGRAGTGELFF,TGCGCCAGCAGCCAAGCCGGCGGGAGGGCCGGCACCGGGGAGCTGTTTTTT
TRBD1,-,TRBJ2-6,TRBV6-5,CASSAPGGTNVLTF,TGTGCCAGCAGTGCCCCAGGGGGTACCAACGTCCTGACTTTC
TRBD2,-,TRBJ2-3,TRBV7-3,CASSPRGLVLDTQYF,TGTGCCAGCAGCCCAAGGGGACTAGTTTTGGATACGCAGTATTTT
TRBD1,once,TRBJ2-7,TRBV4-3,CASSRGTGGGYEQYF,TGCGCCAGCAGCCGAGGGACAGGGGGCGGCTACGAGCAGTACTTC
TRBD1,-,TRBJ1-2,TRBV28,CASSFALFGTGGNYGYTF,TGTGCCAGCAGTTTTGCACTTTTCGGGACAGGGGGGAACTATGGCTACACCTTC
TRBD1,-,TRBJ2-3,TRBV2,CASAGTGRTDTQYF,TGTGCCAGTGCCGGGACAGGGAGGACAGATACGCAGTATTTT
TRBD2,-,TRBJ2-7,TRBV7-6,CASSLGGLAAYEQYF,TGTGCCAGCAGCTTAGGGGGACTAGCGGCCTACGAGCAGTACTTC
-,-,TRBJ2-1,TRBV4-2,CASSRGTTSSSYNEQFF,TGTGCCAGCAGCCGCGGGACCACCTCGAGCTCCTACAATGAGCAGTTCTTC
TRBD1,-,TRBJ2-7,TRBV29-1,CSVGWGSTGGAYEQYF,TGCAGCGTTGGCTGGGGGTCGACAGGGGGGGCCTACGAGCAGTACTTC
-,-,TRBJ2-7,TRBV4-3,CASSQGGSSYEQYF,TGCGCCAGCAGCCAAGGAGGTTCCTCCTACGAGCAGTACTTC
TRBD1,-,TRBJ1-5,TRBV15,CATSTNLPGQGARGFSNQPQHF,TGTGCCACCAGCACGAACCTCCCGGGACAGGGGGCAAGAGGGTTTAGCAATCAGCCCCAGCATTTT
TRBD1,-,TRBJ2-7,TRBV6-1,CASSEGQGTSGAYEQYF,TGTGCCAGCAGTGAAGGACAGGGGACTTCAGGAGCCTACGAGCAGTACTTC
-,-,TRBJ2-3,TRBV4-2,CASSQDWELSTDTQYF,TGTGCCAGCAGCCAAGATTGGGAGCTGAGCACAGATACGCAGTATTTT
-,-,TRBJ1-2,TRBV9,CASSVVAGGASQSGEGYTF,TGTGCCAGCAGCGTAGTTGCGGGGGGCGCAAGTCAATCCGGTGAAGGCTACACCTTC
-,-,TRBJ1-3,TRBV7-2,CASSWEGSTIYF,TGTGCCAGCAGCTGGGAGGGGAGCACCATATATTTT
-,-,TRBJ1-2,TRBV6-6,CASSYSTQGSYTF,TGTGCCAGCAGTTACTCGACGCAGGGCAGCTACACCTTC
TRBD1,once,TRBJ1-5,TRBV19,CASSIRQGAKGRQPQHF,TGTGCCAGTAGTATACGACAGGGGGCGAAGGGAAGGCAGCCCCAGCATTTT
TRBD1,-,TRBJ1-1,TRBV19,CASSAIPGQGDTEAFF,TGTGCCAGTAGTGCTATTCCGGGACAGGGGGACACTGAAGCTTTCTTT
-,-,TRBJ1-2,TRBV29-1,CSAEGATYGYTF,TGCAGCGCAGAAGGGGCGACCTATGGCTACACCTTC
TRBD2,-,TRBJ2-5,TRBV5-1,CASTKREGSVQETQYF,TGCGCCAGCACTAAGCGGGAGGGATCAGTCCAAGAGACCCAGTACTTC
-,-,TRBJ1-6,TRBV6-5,CASKLLGGSSPLHF,TGTGCCAGCAAGCTATTAGGAGGCAGTTCACCCCTCCACTTT
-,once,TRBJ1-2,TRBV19,CASSTKGPTGRGGYTF,TGTGCCAGTAGTACAAAGGGCCCGACAGGAAGGGGTGGCTACACCTTC
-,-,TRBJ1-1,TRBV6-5,CASSLNGGREAFF,TGTGCCAGCAGTTTAAACGGTGGCAGGGAAGCTTTCTTT
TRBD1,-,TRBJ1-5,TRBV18,CASSPDIGQASNQPQHF,TGTGCCAGCTCACCAGATATTGGACAGGCTAGCAATCAGCCCCAGCATTTT
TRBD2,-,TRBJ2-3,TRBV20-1,CSGQLADTQYF,TGCAGTGGTCAACTAGCGGATACGCAGTATTTT
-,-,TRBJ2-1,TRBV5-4,CASSLESISSYNEQFF,TGTGCCAGCAGCTTGGAGAGCATTAGCTCCTACAATGAGCAGTTCTTC
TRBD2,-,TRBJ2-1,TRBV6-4,CASSEAGGPYNEQFF,TGTGCCAGCAGTGAGGCGGGGGGCCCCTACAATGAGCAGTTCTTC
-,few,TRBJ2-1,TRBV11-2,CASSFEGLNNEQFF,TGTGCCAGCAGCTTTGAGGGACTGAACAATGAGCAGTTCTTC
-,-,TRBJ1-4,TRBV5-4,CASSWKRGGTTNEKLFF,TGTGCCAGCAGCTGGAAAAGGGGCGGCACAACTAATGAAAAACTGTTTTTT
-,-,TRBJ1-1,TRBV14,CASSPTSRIGARNTEAFF,TGTGCCAGCAGCCCGACTTCGAGAATAGGGGCTCGGAACACTGAAGCTTTCTTT
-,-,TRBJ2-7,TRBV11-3,CASSQSWEQYF,TGTGCCAGCAGCCAGTCGTGGGAGCAGTACTTC
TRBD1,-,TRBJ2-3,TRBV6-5,CASSYSGQGADTQYF,TGTGCCAGCAGTTACTCGGGACAGGGGGCAGATACGCAGTATTTT
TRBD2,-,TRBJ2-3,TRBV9,CASSPRLAGDVPDTQYF,TGTGCCAGCAGCCCACGACTAGCGGGAGATGTTCCAGATACGCAGTATTTT
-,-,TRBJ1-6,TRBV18,CASSDAQGYSPLHF,TGTGCCAGCTCAGATGCACAGGGCTATTCACCCCTCCACTTT
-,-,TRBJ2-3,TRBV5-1,CASSLVADTQYF,TGCGCCAGCAGCTTGGTCGCAGATACGCAGTATTTT
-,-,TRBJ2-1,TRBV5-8,CASSPTGEFF,TGTGCCAGCAGCCCCACGGGGGAGTTCTTC
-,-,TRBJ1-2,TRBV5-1,CASSPGSGRGYTF,TGCGCCAGCAGCCCTGGATCAGGCAGAGGCTACACCTTC
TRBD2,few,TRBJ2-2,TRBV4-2,CASSQELAGGKTGELFF,TGTGCCAGCAGCCAAGAATTAGCGGGGGGGAAAACCGGGGAGCTGTTTTTT
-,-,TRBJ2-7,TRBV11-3,CASSARQRLYEQYF,TGTGCCAGCAGCGCCCGACAGCGCCTATACGAGCAGTACTTC
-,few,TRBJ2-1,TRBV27,CASSFGSSYNEQFF,TGTGCCAGCAGTTTCGGGAGCTCCTACAATGAGCAGTTCTTC
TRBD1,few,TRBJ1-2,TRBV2,CASRARDRFNYGYTF,TGTGCCAGCAGGGCCAGGGACAGGTTTAACTATGGCTACACCTTC
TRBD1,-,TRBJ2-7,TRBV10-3,CAIEPGTGGNEQYF,TGTGCCATTGAGCCCGGGACAGGGGGAAACGAGCAGTACTTC
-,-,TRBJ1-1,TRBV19,CASSIVGGGEAFF,TGTGCCAGTAGTATAGTGGGGGGGGGCGAAGCTTTCTTT
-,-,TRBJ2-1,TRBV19,CASSLFYGGPNEQFF,TGTGCCAGTAGCCTATTCTACGGAGGGCCGAATGAGCAGTTCTTC
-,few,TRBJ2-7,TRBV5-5,CASSADQGGYEQYF,TGTGCCAGCAGCGCGGACCAGGGTGGGTACGAGCAGTACTTC
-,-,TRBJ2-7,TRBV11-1,CASSFGLSSYEQYF,TGTGCCAGCAGCTTCGGACTCAGCTCCTACGAGCAGTACTTC
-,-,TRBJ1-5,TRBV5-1,CASSSAPGGNQPQHF,TGCGCCAGCAGCTCCGCCCCGGGGGGCAATCAGCCCCAGCATTTT
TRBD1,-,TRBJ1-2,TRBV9,CASSVGPGGYYGYTF,TGTGCCAGCAGCGTAGGGCCAGGGGGCTACTATGGCTACACCTTC
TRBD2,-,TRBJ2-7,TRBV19,CASSKPSAGGRYEQYF,TGTGCCAGTAGCAAACCCTCAGCGGGGGGGCGCTACGAGCAGTACTTC
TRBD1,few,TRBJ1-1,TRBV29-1,CSVGQGNTEAFF,TGCAGCGTCGGACAGGGTAACACTGAAGCTTTCTTT
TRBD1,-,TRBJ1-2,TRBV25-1,CATRGQGKGYTF,TGTGCCACACGGGGACAGGGGAAAGGCTACACCTTC
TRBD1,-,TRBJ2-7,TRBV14,CASSRHRDRGYEQYF,TGTGCCAGCAGCCGACACCGGGACAGGGGGTACGAGCAGTACTTC
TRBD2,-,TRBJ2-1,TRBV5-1,CASSMGLAATEQFF,TGCGCCAGCAGCATGGGACTAGCAGCCACTGAGCAGTTCTTC
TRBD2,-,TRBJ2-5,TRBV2,CASETGGVETQYF,TGTGCCAGCGAGACGGGGGGGGTAGAGACCCAGTACTTC
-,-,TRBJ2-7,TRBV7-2,CASTPGGLSYEQYF,TGTGCCAGCACCCCAGGGGGGCTCTCCTACGAGCAGTACTTC
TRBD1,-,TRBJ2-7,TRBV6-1,CASRTGTGYSYEQYF,TGTGCCAGCCGGACCGGGACAGGGTACTCCTACGAGCAGTACTTC
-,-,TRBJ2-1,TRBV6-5,CASTGSSYNEQFF,TGTGCCAGCACCGGGAGCTCCTACAATGAGCAGTTCTTC